This T cell receptor beta chain was identified during a study of regulatory T cells in long-lasting Graves disease. CDR3-region Arm-PCR and iRepertoire HTBI primers produced the TCR beta libraries. A single record per CDR3 protein comes from TCRdb applying MiXCR to the multiplex PCR reads. The sample comprises about 440,000 distinct CDR3 sequences, roughly 17% of which are singletons, and about 25% rests with the top ten. At least ten counts were recorded for this clonotype. The length of the CDR3 is 13 residues. The V and J ends lost 2 bases and 6 bases respectively, with 11 bases between them. Germline CDR1 is DFQATT and CDR2 is SNEGSKA (reference sequence). The time point was: newly diagnosed GD, antithyroid drugs for less than 3 months. The TCR library was made from RNA that had been extracted from PBMCs in TRIzol. This sample was shared with a second study, whose subject was T cells in Graves' hyperthyroidism and ophthalmopathy.

The clonotype originates from a young woman with Graves disease. The chain uses TRBV20-1 and TRBJ2-1, with D tentatively TRBD1 or TRBD2 (5 bases each). The starting material was peripheral blood mononuclear cells (PBMCs), obtained at new diagnosis, from a patient treated with antithyroid drugs. CDR3 nucleotides: TGCAGTGCTAGAAGCGGACAAACCAATGAGCAGTTCTTC. This encodes CSARSGQTNEQFF.